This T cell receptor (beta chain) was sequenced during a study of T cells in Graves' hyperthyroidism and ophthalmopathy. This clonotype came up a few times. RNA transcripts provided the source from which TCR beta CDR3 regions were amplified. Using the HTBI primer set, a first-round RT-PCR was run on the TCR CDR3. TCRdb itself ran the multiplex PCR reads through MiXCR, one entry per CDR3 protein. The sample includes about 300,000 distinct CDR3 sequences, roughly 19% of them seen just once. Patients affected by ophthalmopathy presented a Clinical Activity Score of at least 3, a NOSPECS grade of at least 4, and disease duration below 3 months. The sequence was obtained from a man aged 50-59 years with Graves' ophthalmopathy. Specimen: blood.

The CDR3 coding sequence is TGTGCCAGTAATGGGGACAGAATGAACACTGAAGCTTTCTTT. Translation gives CASNGDRMNTEAFF. V and J are TRBV19 and TRBJ1-1; TRBD1 matches at 7 bases. This CDR3 is 14 amino acids long. The V gene's germline CDR1 is LNHDA and CDR2 SQIVND (reference sequence). V trimming: 7 bases; J trimming: 0 bases; junction bases outside the gene matches: 5.